This is a list of T cell receptor beta chains from one sample in a study of beta chain features in type 1 diabetes. Assay used: immunoSEQ multiplex PCR; TCRdb lists only in-frame clones, some missing. The table has 300,000 to 350,000 clones, about a tenth seen once. The sample taken for sequencing was central memory CD4+ T cells from blood. The receptors come from a man aged 25 to 40 with type 1 diabetes. The CDR3 runs from the conserved cysteine through the conserved F or W. D genes are given only for firm matches. Clone size is shown for a subset of rows, as once, few, many or a class of expanded clone.

CDR3nt: TGTGCCACCAGCAGAGAAGCGGTCTCGGGGAATGAGCAGTTCTTC
CDR3aa: CATSREAVSGNEQFF
v_gene: TRBV15
abundance: .
j_gene: TRBJ2-1
d_gene: .

CDR3nt: TGTGCCAGCAGTAGGATTGGGGACACCGGGGAGCTGTTTTTT
CDR3aa: CASSRIGDTGELFF
v_gene: TRBV9
abundance: .
j_gene: TRBJ2-2
d_gene: .

CDR3nt: TGTGCCAGCAGCCTTTCGGGACAGGGGGACTCACCCCTCCACTTT
CDR3aa: CASSLSGQGDSPLHF
v_gene: TRBV6-5
abundance: few
j_gene: TRBJ1-6
d_gene: TRBD1

CDR3nt: TGTGCCAGCAGCCCGACATTGGGCCACGAGCAGTACTTC
CDR3aa: CASSPTLGHEQYF
v_gene: TRBV7-2
abundance: .
j_gene: TRBJ2-7
d_gene: .

CDR3nt: TGTGCCAGCAGCTTAGCGACAGGGGGCACAGATACGCAGTATTTT
CDR3aa: CASSLATGGTDTQYF
v_gene: TRBV7-2
abundance: .
j_gene: TRBJ2-3
d_gene: TRBD1

CDR3nt: TGTGCCAGCAGTTCCCCAGGAGTACGCGAGCAGTACTTC
CDR3aa: CASSSPGVREQYF
v_gene: TRBV6-5
abundance: .
j_gene: TRBJ2-7
d_gene: .

CDR3nt: TGTGCCAGCAGTAACAGGGAAAAGAACACTGAAGCTTTCTTT
CDR3aa: CASSNREKNTEAFF
v_gene: TRBV2
abundance: few
j_gene: TRBJ1-1
d_gene: .

CDR3nt: TGTGCCAGCAGCGTAGACAGTAACTATGGCTACACCTTC
CDR3aa: CASSVDSNYGYTF
v_gene: TRBV7-2
abundance: .
j_gene: TRBJ1-2
d_gene: .

CDR3nt: TGTGCCAGCAGCTCCGGACAGGGACTGAACACCGGGGAGCTGTTTTTT
CDR3aa: CASSSGQGLNTGELFF
v_gene: TRBV7-8
abundance: .
j_gene: TRBJ2-2
d_gene: TRBD1

CDR3nt: TGTGCCAGCTCCCCTGGACAGACAAACACCATATATTTT
CDR3aa: CASSPGQTNTIYF
v_gene: TRBV18
abundance: few
j_gene: TRBJ1-3
d_gene: .

CDR3nt: TGTGCCAGCAGGGCTAGCGGGGGTGATGATACGCAGTATTTT
CDR3aa: CASRASGGDDTQYF
v_gene: TRBV28
abundance: .
j_gene: TRBJ2-3
d_gene: TRBD2

CDR3nt: TGTGCCAGCAGCGTAAGAGCTAACTATGGCTACACCTTC
CDR3aa: CASSVRANYGYTF
v_gene: TRBV9
abundance: .
j_gene: TRBJ1-2
d_gene: .

CDR3nt: TGTGCCAGCAGTGAAAATCCGAACACTGAAGCTTTCTTT
CDR3aa: CASSENPNTEAFF
v_gene: TRBV2
abundance: few
j_gene: TRBJ1-1
d_gene: .

CDR3nt: TGTGCCAGCAGCTTGGAGAACAGGGCGGCTTATGGCTACACCTTC
CDR3aa: CASSLENRAAYGYTF
v_gene: TRBV5-4
abundance: few
j_gene: TRBJ1-2
d_gene: .

CDR3nt: TGTGCCAGCAGCTTGGGACCCCCGGGACAGAATTCACCCCTCCACTTT
CDR3aa: CASSLGPPGQNSPLHF
v_gene: TRBV7-2
abundance: few
j_gene: TRBJ1-6
d_gene: TRBD1

CDR3nt: TGCGCCAGCAGCCAACAACACCGCGAAGGGGGGGCTACCGGCTATAATTCACCCCTCCACTTT
CDR3aa: CASSQQHREGGATGYNSPLHF
v_gene: TRBV4-3
abundance: .
j_gene: TRBJ1-6
d_gene: .

CDR3nt: TGCGCCAGCAGCCAAGATCCCCTCGGACAGGGGACATGGTATGGCTACACCTTC
CDR3aa: CASSQDPLGQGTWYGYTF
v_gene: TRBV4-1
abundance: few
j_gene: TRBJ1-2
d_gene: TRBD1

CDR3nt: TGCGCCAGCAGCTTACAGGGTACGACGAACACTGAAGCTTTCTTT
CDR3aa: CASSLQGTTNTEAFF
v_gene: TRBV5-1
abundance: .
j_gene: TRBJ1-1
d_gene: .

CDR3nt: TGTGCCAGCAGTTACAGGGGAAATGGAGAGCAGTACTTC
CDR3aa: CASSYRGNGEQYF
v_gene: TRBV2
abundance: many
j_gene: TRBJ2-7
d_gene: TRBD1

CDR3nt: TGCAGCGTTGTTTGGGTTTGGGGGACTGAAGCTTTCTTT
CDR3aa: CSVVWVWGTEAFF
v_gene: TRBV29-1
abundance: .
j_gene: TRBJ1-1
d_gene: .

CDR3nt: TGTGCCAGCAGCCCGGGAACTTGGGAATACGAGCAGTACTTC
CDR3aa: CASSPGTWEYEQYF
v_gene: TRBV7-9
abundance: few
j_gene: TRBJ2-7
d_gene: .

CDR3nt: TGCGCCAGCAGCCAAGAGCCGGGGCTGAACACTGAAGCTTTCTTT
CDR3aa: CASSQEPGLNTEAFF
v_gene: TRBV4-3
abundance: .
j_gene: TRBJ1-1
d_gene: .

CDR3nt: TGCGCCAGCAGCTCCTGGGCCGGGACTAGGAATGAGCAGTTCTTC
CDR3aa: CASSSWAGTRNEQFF
v_gene: TRBV5-1
abundance: few
j_gene: TRBJ2-1
d_gene: TRBD2

CDR3nt: TGTGCCAGTTCAGGGGGCGTAGGAGAGACCCAGTACTTC
CDR3aa: CASSGGVGETQYF
v_gene: TRBV6-6
abundance: .
j_gene: TRBJ2-5
d_gene: TRBD1

CDR3nt: TGTGCCATCAAAGGGACAGGGGGCAATGAGCAGTTCTTC
CDR3aa: CAIKGTGGNEQFF
v_gene: TRBV10-3
abundance: few
j_gene: TRBJ2-1
d_gene: TRBD1

CDR3nt: TGTGCCAGCAGTGGACAGGGTTACGAGCAGTACTTC
CDR3aa: CASSGQGYEQYF
v_gene: TRBV6-5
abundance: .
j_gene: TRBJ2-7
d_gene: TRBD1

CDR3nt: TGCGCCAGCAGCCTCCAGGGGGACTCACTCACAGATACGCAGTATTTT
CDR3aa: CASSLQGDSLTDTQYF
v_gene: TRBV4-3
abundance: .
j_gene: TRBJ2-3
d_gene: .

CDR3nt: TGTGCCTGGAACTTCGGGGGGACTAACACCGGGGAGCTGTTTTTT
CDR3aa: CAWNFGGTNTGELFF
v_gene: TRBV30
abundance: .
j_gene: TRBJ2-2
d_gene: TRBD2